The following is a T cell receptor beta chain sequence with its context. Its cognate antigen is unknown. The sample holds other DNA sequences that translate to the same CDR3. This sample is part of a study of shared clonotypes between healthy human individuals. General observations from the study: In contrast to clonotypes shared by all four donors, non-shared clonotypes had lower generation probabilities. Sorted-subset samples were not fully sequenced, rarefaction indicated. Between several donors, naive CD4 clonotypes were shared at a level of about 5%.

Per germline, CDR1 SGDLS and CDR2 YYNGEE. Trimming took 0 bases from V and 5 from J; bases not matched to a gene: 2. The CDR3 has 14 residues. TCRdb keeps only in-frame clones here, not all; method: immunoSEQ multiplex PCR. The table records some 2,100,000 clones, approximately 94% of them present only once. The source of this sequence is a man younger than 35 in good health. The chain recombines TRBV9 with TRBJ1-2; 9 bases line up with TRBD1. The material sequenced was naive CD4+ T cells sorted from blood. Indicated subset: CD45RA+ positively selected. This chain's CDR3 is CASSVEDRGYGYTF. Here the CDR3 DNA reads TGTGCCAGCAGCGTAGAGGACAGGGGATATGGCTACACCTTC.